Listed below are T cell receptor beta chains from one sample, sequenced in a study of vaccination effects on CD4 cells after COVID-19. These receptors are not linked to any known antigen. The method was immunoSEQ multiplex PCR; TCRdb's version includes in-frame clones alone and lacks a portion of them. The sample consists of 30,000 to 40,000 clones, 73% of them appearing once. Sequences were derived from CD4+ T cells from PBMCs cultured with a peptide pool, sampled before COVID-19 vaccination. The receptors come from a human donor who had a prior SARS-CoV-2 infection. Both conserved end residues are part of each CDR3. A D gene is named only where the DNA matches it firmly. The size of a clone is reported for some rows only, either as once, few or many, or as a class for expanded clones.

16	few	TRBD1	TRBV6-5	TRBJ1-6	CASSYDGTGVNSPLHF	TGTGCCAGCAGTTACGACGGGACAGGGGTTAATTCACCCCTCCACTTT
13	NA	NA	TRBV18	TRBJ2-3	CASSPGSTDTQYF	TGTGCCAGCTCGCCCGGGAGCACAGATACGCAGTATTTT
14	NA	NA	TRBV4-3	TRBJ2-3	CASSQDRVTDTQYF	TGCGCCAGCAGCCAAGACAGGGTCACAGATACGCAGTATTTT
13	NA	NA	TRBV19	TRBJ1-1	CASSIEGGTEAFF	TGTGCCAGTAGTATTGAAGGGGGCACTGAAGCTTTCTTT
14	NA	TRBD1	TRBV6-5	TRBJ1-6	CASISGGLNSPLHF	TGTGCCAGCATCTCAGGGGGGTTAAACTCACCCCTCCACTTT
15	few	NA	TRBV5-1	TRBJ2-1	CASSLAGSYGNEQFF	TGCGCCAGCAGCCTGGCGGGCTCGTACGGGAATGAGCAGTTCTTC
16	NA	TRBD2	TRBV7-9	TRBJ2-3	CASSLGQRGATDTQYF	TGTGCCAGCAGCTTAGGTCAGCGGGGGGCCACAGATACGCAGTATTTT
13	NA	TRBD1	TRBV18	TRBJ1-5	CASSPDRNQPQHF	TGTGCCAGCTCACCGGACAGGAATCAGCCCCAGCATTTT
14	few	NA	TRBV3-1/TRBV3-2	TRBJ1-2	CASSQDAGDYGYTF	TGTGCCAGCAGCCAAGATGCAGGGGACTATGGCTACACCTTC
18	few	NA	TRBV6-2/TRBV6-3	TRBJ2-2	CASSSLYNREPNTGELFF	TGTGCCAGCAGTTCGCTCTACAACAGGGAACCTAACACCGGGGAGCTGTTTTTT
16	NA	NA	TRBV30	TRBJ2-3	CAWSVRSLRLTDTQYF	TGTGCCTGGAGTGTCCGCAGTCTGAGGTTGACGGATACGCAGTATTTT
13	few	NA	TRBV18	TRBJ2-7	CASSLLASYEQYF	TGTGCCAGCTCACTCCTAGCATCCTACGAGCAGTACTTC
17	NA	NA	TRBV19	TRBJ1-5	CASSIEVYILSNQPQHF	TGTGCCAGTAGTATAGAGGTGTACATTCTTAGCAATCAGCCCCAGCATTTT
15	NA	TRBD1	TRBV6-5	TRBJ2-7	CASSYSNRGSYEQYF	TGTGCCAGCAGTTACTCAAACAGGGGATCCTACGAGCAGTACTTC
12	few	NA	TRBV2	TRBJ2-7	CASNGPIYEQYF	TGTGCCAGCAACGGACCTATCTACGAGCAGTACTTC
14	NA	TRBD1	TRBV7-2	TRBJ1-5	CASSFDRGGQPQHF	TGTGCCAGCAGCTTTGACAGGGGGGGTCAGCCCCAGCATTTT
11	NA	NA	TRBV2	TRBJ1-1	CASSAGRRAFF	TGTGCCAGCTCGGCAGGGCGGAGAGCTTTCTTT
14	NA	NA	TRBV7-2	TRBJ2-1	CASSPYRDYNEQFF	TGTGCCAGCAGCCCCTACAGGGACTACAATGAGCAGTTCTTC
18	NA	NA	TRBV11-3	TRBJ2-6	CASSLEGYGYSGANVLTF	TGTGCCAGCAGCTTAGAAGGGTACGGATACTCTGGGGCCAACGTCCTGACTTTC
12	once	NA	TRBV24-1	TRBJ2-1	CATSDWGSRQFF	TGTGCCACCAGTGATTGGGGGTCTAGGCAGTTCTTC
15	NA	NA	TRBV2	TRBJ1-5	CASTEDGAFDQPQHF	TGTGCCAGCACCGAAGACGGGGCTTTCGATCAGCCCCAGCATTTT
16	NA	NA	TRBV18	TRBJ2-1	CASSILSVSSYNEQFF	TGTGCCAGCTCAATCTTGTCGGTAAGCTCCTACAATGAGCAGTTCTTC
15	NA	NA	TRBV11-3	TRBJ1-1	CASSLVQATYTEAFF	TGTGCCAGCAGCTTAGTACAGGCAACCTACACTGAAGCTTTCTTT
16	NA	TRBD2	TRBV16	TRBJ2-5	CASSAGTSVLQETQYF	TGTGCCAGCAGCGCCGGGACTAGCGTCTTACAGGAGACCCAGTACTTC
16	NA	NA	TRBV24-1	TRBJ1-1	CANSRGIRGLNTEAFF	TGTGCCAACTCCCGCGGTATTAGGGGTTTGAACACTGAAGCTTTCTTT
13	few	NA	TRBV30	TRBJ1-3	CAWSVNGRNTIYF	TGTGCCTGGAGTGTAAACGGGAGAAACACCATATATTTT
13	NA	NA	TRBV13	TRBJ2-2	CASSGDKTGELFF	TGTGCCAGCTCCGGGGACAAAACCGGGGAGCTGTTTTTT
16	few	NA	TRBV7-9	TRBJ2-2	CASSRGGTVNTGELFF	TGTGCCAGCAGCAGAGGGGGGACAGTGAACACCGGGGAGCTGTTTTTT
14	NA	NA	TRBV5-1	TRBJ2-2	CASSLTVNTGELFF	TGCGCCAGCAGCTTGACTGTTAACACCGGGGAGCTGTTTTTT